The clone carrying this T cell receptor beta chain was seen only a few times. The antigen remains unidentified. This specimen comes from a study of response to subunit inactivated influenza vaccine. Overall study results and limits: With each seasonal influenza vaccination, the authors suggested, few new T cells are recruited.

MiXCR, applied by TCRdb to the RT-PCR reads, yields one record per CDR3 protein. This sample carries about 170,000 distinct CDR3 sequences, approximately 12% of them seen once, and the ten largest clones take around 32%. A further study also used this sample, focusing on T cells expressing NK-cell markers. From that study: TCR beta cDNA was generated via 5'RACE template switching incorporating UMIs. Several donors' CD3+CD56-NKG2C+ cells were dominated by the same clonotypes.

The sequenced sample was CD8+ T cells sorted from PBMCs, obtained roughly 13 days after vaccination. The sequence was collected from a man in his fifties or sixties who received an inactivated influenza vaccine.

The CDR3, as DNA: TGTGCCAGCAGTTTGGGGGGGGCGGCCATTCAGTACTTC. Translated, it gives CASSLGGAAIQYF. The chain uses TRBV12-3 or TRBV12-4 and TRBJ2-4; D possibly corresponds to TRBD2 (7 bases). The CDR3 is made up of 13 amino acids. The V end lost 3 bases, the J end lost 9 bases, and 12 bases lay between the germline ends.